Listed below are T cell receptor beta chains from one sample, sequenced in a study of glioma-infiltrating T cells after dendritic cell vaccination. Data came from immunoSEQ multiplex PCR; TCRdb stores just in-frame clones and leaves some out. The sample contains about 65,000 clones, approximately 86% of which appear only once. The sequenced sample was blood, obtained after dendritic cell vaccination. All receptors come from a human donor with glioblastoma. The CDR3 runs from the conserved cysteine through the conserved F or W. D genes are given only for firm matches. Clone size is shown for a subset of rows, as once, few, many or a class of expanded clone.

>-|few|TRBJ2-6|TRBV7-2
CASSLTGPRSGANVLTF
TGTGCCAGCAGCTTGACAGGCCCTCGCTCTGGGGCCAACGTCCTGACTTTC
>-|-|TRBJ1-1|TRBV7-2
CASSRDTYTEAFF
TGTGCCAGCAGCCGGGACACGTACACTGAAGCTTTCTTT
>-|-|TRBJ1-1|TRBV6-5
CASSRNRLMVTEAFF
TGTGCCAGCAGTCGAAACAGGTTAATGGTGACTGAAGCTTTCTTT
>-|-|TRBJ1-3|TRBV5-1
CASSLGGSSSGNTIYF
TGCGCCAGCAGCTTGGGAGGGTCCAGCTCTGGAAACACCATATATTTT
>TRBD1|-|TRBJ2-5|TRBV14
CASSHVQGRGETQYF
TGTGCCAGCAGCCATGTACAGGGGCGAGGGGAGACCCAGTACTTC
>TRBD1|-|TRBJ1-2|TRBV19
CASKGRGQTNYGYTF
TGTGCCAGCAAGGGCAGGGGGCAAACTAACTATGGCTACACCTTC
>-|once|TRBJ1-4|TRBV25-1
CASSDFGEGKDEKLFF
TGTGCCAGCAGTGATTTCGGGGAGGGTAAAGACGAAAAACTGTTTTTT
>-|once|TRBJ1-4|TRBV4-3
CASSQEGRGWEEKLFF
TGCGCCAGCAGCCAAGAAGGAAGGGGGTGGGAAGAAAAACTGTTTTTT
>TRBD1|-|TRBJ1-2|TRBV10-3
CASGTGSHYGYTF
TGTGCCAGCGGGACAGGGTCCCACTATGGCTACACCTTC
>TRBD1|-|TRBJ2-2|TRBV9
CASSITLQGEVGELFF
TGTGCCAGCAGCATCACTCTACAGGGGGAGGTCGGGGAGCTGTTTTTT
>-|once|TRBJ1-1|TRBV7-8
CASSLGQGFGAFF
TGTGCCAGCAGCTTAGGTCAGGGGTTCGGGGCTTTCTTT
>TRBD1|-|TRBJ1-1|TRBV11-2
CASRGQGRTEAFF
TGTGCCAGCAGGGGACAGGGCCGGACTGAAGCTTTCTTT
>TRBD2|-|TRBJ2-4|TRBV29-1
CSVEHGLAKLAKNIQYF
TGCAGCGTTGAACACGGACTAGCGAAGCTAGCCAAAAACATTCAGTACTTC
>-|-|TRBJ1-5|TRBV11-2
CASSPTRYQPQHF
TGTGCCAGCAGTCCAACCCGGTATCAGCCCCAGCATTTT
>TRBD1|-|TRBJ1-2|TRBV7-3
CASSRGQNYGYTF
TGTGCCAGCAGCCGGGGACAGAACTATGGCTACACCTTC
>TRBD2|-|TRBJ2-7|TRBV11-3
CASSPPWREGWHEQYF
TGTGCCAGCAGCCCCCCTTGGCGGGAGGGTTGGCACGAGCAGTACTTC
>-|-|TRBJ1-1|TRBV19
CASSDAYRGRGTEAFF
TGTGCCAGTAGCGACGCCTACCGGGGAAGGGGGACTGAAGCTTTCTTT
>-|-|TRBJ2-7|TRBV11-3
CASSFGQLRTNEQYF
TGTGCCAGCAGCTTTGGGCAGTTGAGGACAAACGAGCAGTACTTC
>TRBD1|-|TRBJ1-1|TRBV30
CAWSVQGDTEAFF
TGTGCCTGGAGTGTGCAGGGGGATACTGAAGCTTTCTTT
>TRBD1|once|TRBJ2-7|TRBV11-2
CASSMGTGEIYEQYF
TGTGCCAGCAGTATGGGGACAGGAGAGATCTACGAGCAGTACTTC
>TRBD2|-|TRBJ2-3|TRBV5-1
CASSLGLAGTTDTQYF
TGCGCCAGCAGCTTAGGTCTAGCGGGTACCACAGATACGCAGTATTTT
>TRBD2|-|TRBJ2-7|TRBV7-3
CASSLLLAGRLTYEQYF
TGTGCCAGCAGCTTACTACTAGCGGGCCGCCTGACCTACGAGCAGTACTTC
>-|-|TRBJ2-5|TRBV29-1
CSVRGGSGLLETQYF
TGCAGCGTTAGGGGTGGTAGCGGACTCTTGGAGACCCAGTACTTC
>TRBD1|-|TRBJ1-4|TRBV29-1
CSVETGWTDGNEKLFF
TGCAGCGTTGAGACAGGGTGGACCGACGGTAACGAAAAACTGTTTTTT
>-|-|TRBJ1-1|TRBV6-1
CASSPQGNTEAFF
TGTGCCAGCAGCCCTCAGGGGAACACTGAAGCTTTCTTT
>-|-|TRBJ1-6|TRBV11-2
CASSLGVGSPLHF
TGTGCCAGCAGCTTGGGTGTCGGGTCACCCCTCCACTTT
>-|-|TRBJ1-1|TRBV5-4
CASSFRSTGYTEAFF
TGTGCCAGCAGCTTCAGATCCACAGGCTACACTGAAGCTTTCTTT
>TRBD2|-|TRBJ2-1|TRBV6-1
CASGTSGVYNEQFF
TGTGCCAGCGGTACTAGCGGGGTTTACAATGAGCAGTTCTTC
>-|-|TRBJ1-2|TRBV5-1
CASSLAAEGYYGYTF
TGCGCCAGCAGCTTGGCGGCCGAGGGCTACTATGGCTACACCTTC
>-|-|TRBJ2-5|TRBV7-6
CASSLVGQRGETQYF
TGTGCCAGCAGCTTAGTTGGACAGCGTGGCGAGACCCAGTACTTC
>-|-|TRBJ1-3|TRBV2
CASSEGRSSSGNTIYF
TGTGCCAGCAGTGAGGGCAGGTCGAGCTCTGGAAACACCATATATTTT
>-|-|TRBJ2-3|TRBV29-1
CSVDAGSTDTQYF
TGCAGCGTTGATGCGGGGAGCACAGATACGCAGTATTTT
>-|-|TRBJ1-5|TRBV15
CATSRDGTRGSNQPQHF
TGTGCCACCAGCAGAGATGGTACCAGGGGTAGCAATCAGCCCCAGCATTTT
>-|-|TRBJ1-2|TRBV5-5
CASSLGSGSYGYTF
TGTGCCAGCAGCTTGGGATCCGGGTCCTATGGCTACACCTTC
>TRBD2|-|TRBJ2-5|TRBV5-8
CASSRLAGGLSQETQYF
TGTGCCAGCAGCCGACTAGCGGGAGGATTGTCCCAAGAGACCCAGTACTTC